The source of this T cell receptor beta chain is a study of cytomegalovirus exposure and HLA in healthy donors. This clone was counted a single time. Its antigen is undetermined. Study findings and constraints: Overall, approximately 180 TCR beta chains were annotated as cytomegalovirus-associated.

Both 60 Vbeta primers and 13 Jbeta primers went into the PCR. Libraries were prepared by immunoSEQ multiplex PCR; TCRdb keeps only in-frame clonotypes and omits some of them. This sample has over 150,000 clones, with around 80% found just once. The sample comprised PBMCs. This TCR came from a girl aged 5-17 years in good health and CMV-seropositive.

The CDR3 DNA reads as TGTGCCAGCAGTCCCGACAGGAACTATGGCTACACCTTC. Translation: CASSPDRNYGYTF. This rearrangement joins TRBV27 to TRBJ1-2; TRBD1 is a possible D gene (6 bases). The V end was cut by 5 bases, the J end by 2 bases, with 9 bases between. CDR1 MNHEY and CDR2 SMNVEV come from the germline V gene (reference sequence). The CDR3 length is 13 residues.